The 9 T cell receptor beta chains below all came from one sample that was sequenced in a study of blood T cell repertoires in COVID-19. The method was immunoSEQ multiplex PCR; TCRdb's version includes in-frame clones alone and lacks a portion of them. This sample carries around 290,000 clones, around nine tenths of them seen once, and the ten largest clones take approximately 2.6%. The specimen was PBMCs or T cells enriched from blood (not recorded which). Source of these receptors: a woman aged 18 to 35 who had recovered from COVID-19.

This sequence joins TRBV29-1 and TRBJ2-7; maybe TRBD1 (6 bases). This CDR3 region has 12 residues. Trimming pared 6 bases from V and 6 bases from J, leaving 15 bases between. Germline V gives CDR1 SQVTM, CDR2 ANQGSEA. In DNA form, the CDR3 reads TGCAGCGTCAATGATGGGACACGCGAGCAGTACTTC. Translated, it gives CSVNDGTREQYF.

The genes are TRBV27 and TRBJ2-1; 7 bases are shared with TRBD1. After removal of 5 bases from V and 8 bases from J, the junction contained 12 bases not matched to a gene. Germline V lookup: CDR1 MNHEY, CDR2 SMNVEV (reference sequence). The CDR3 covers 15 residues. CDR3 region: CASSAPGQSSYEQFF. CDR3 DNA: TGTGCCAGCAGTGCCCCGGGACAGTCGTCGTATGAGCAGTTCTTC.

This chain uses TRBV4-1 with TRBJ2-7; D possibly corresponds to TRBD1 (5 bases). The CDR3 length is 14 residues. V was trimmed by 1 base and J by 6 bases, leaving 13 bases between them. The germline V gene has CDR1 MGHRA and CDR2 YSYEKL. The CDR3 loop is CASSQVAGLGEQYF. The CDR3 nucleotides read TGCGCCAGCAGCCAAGTTGCAGGGTTGGGCGAGCAGTACTTC.

The J gene is TRBJ1-1, the V gene TRBV12-1. TRBV12-1 represents a pseudogene. The CDR3 runs to 11 residues. The CDR3 nucleotides read TGTGCCAGCAGCACAGAGGGTCAAGCTTTCTTT. This encodes CASSTEGQAFF.

This clone has more than one count but fewer than ten. The V call is TRBV2, the J call TRBJ1-2; D is undetermined. Germline V CDR1 and CDR2: SNHLY, FYNNEI. CDR3 length: 13 amino acids. V lost 6 bases and J lost 4, with 12 bases in between. The CDR3, as DNA: TGTGCCAGCAGGTCCGACGGGATCTATGGCTACACCTTC. Protein: CASRSDGIYGYTF.

This clone appeared a few times. Written as DNA, the CDR3 is TGTGCCAGCACCGTCTGGGAGGGTTTAGTGCGGGGCTACACCTTC. Amino acids: CASTVWEGLVRGYTF. V gene TRBV2 combines with J gene TRBJ1-2; D is ambiguous. V was pared by 7 bases and J by 8 bases, with 23 bases between. The CDR3 totals 15 residues. The V gene's germline CDR1 is SNHLY and CDR2 FYNNEI.

This chain uses TRBV7-2 with TRBJ2-7; 11 bases agree with TRBD2. Germline CDR1 and CDR2: SGHTA and FQGNSA. The CDR3 sequence is 15 residues long. Germline trimming cut 2 bases from V and 3 bases from J; bases unmatched to any gene: 3. The CDR3 protein is CASSLRLAGGYEQYF. CDR3 DNA sequence: TGTGCCAGCAGCTTAAGGCTAGCGGGGGGCTACGAGCAGTACTTC.

The rearrangement uses TRBV30 and TRBJ1-6; D gene unclear. CDR3 length equals 14 residues. CDR1 and CDR2 (germline): GTSNPN, SVGIG (reference sequence). With 1 base removed from V and 1 base from J, the gap between germline ends came to 5 bases. CDR3 DNA sequence: TGTGCCTGGAGTGCGAGGTCCTATAATTCACCCCTCCACTTT. This gives the protein CAWSARSYNSPLHF.

The chain is built from TRBV4-1 and TRBJ1-5; D unclear. V lost 5 bases, J lost 0 bases, and 11 bases lay in between. Germline CDR1 and CDR2: MGHRA and YSYEKL. The CDR3 covers 15 residues. CDR3 protein: CASSGRLNSNQPQHF. The CDR3 DNA is TGCGCCAGCAGCGGTAGACTTAATAGCAATCAGCCCCAGCATTTT.